These 32 T cell receptor beta chains were all obtained from the same sample, sequenced in a study of identical twins. MiXCR was run by TCRdb on the 5' RACE reads, yielding one entry per CDR3 protein. The data contain around 230,000 distinct CDR3 sequences, roughly 7.1% of them singletons. These data were also reused for a study on T cells expressing NK-cell markers.

The sequenced material came from CD8+ T cells sorted from blood. Source of these receptors: a young woman in good health.

The chain is built from TRBV12-3 or TRBV12-4 and TRBJ2-5; 7 bases match TRBD1. The CDR3 has 15 residues. Unmatched junction bases numbered 11, after V lost 5 bases and J lost 5 bases. The CDR3 spells CASSPQGGPWETQYF. DNA of the CDR3: TGTGCCAGCAGTCCCCAAGGGGGCCCATGGGAGACCCAGTACTTC.

The V gene is TRBV6-2 or TRBV6-3, the J gene TRBJ2-2; TRBD1 is a possible D gene (6 bases). Germline lookup yields CDR1 MNHEY and CDR2 SVGEGT. The V and J ends lost 7 bases and 7 bases respectively, with 19 bases between them. The CDR3 consists of 15 residues. For the CDR3, the DNA is TGTGCCAGCACCCTTCCTCCAGGGGCGAACGGGGAGCTGTTTTTT. As protein: CASTLPPGANGELFF.

The sample holds many counts of this clonotype. V is TRBV20-1 and J is TRBJ2-7, with no clear D. The germline V gene has CDR1 DFQATT and CDR2 SNEGSKA (reference sequence). The V gene lost 2 bases and the J gene lost 5 bases, with 13 bases spanning the gap. This CDR3 contains 13 residues. As DNA, the CDR3 is TGCAGTGCTAGACAGCAGGCAAACAACGAGCAGTACTTC. It codes for CSARQQANNEQYF.

At least ten counts were recorded for this clonotype. The genes are TRBV15 and TRBJ2-7, with 9 bases lining up with TRBD2. The V gene's germline CDR1 is LNHNV and CDR2 YYDKDF (reference sequence). V was pared by 0 bases and J by 3 bases, with 9 bases of the junction left unmatched. The CDR3 extends over 17 amino acids. This CDR3 is CATSRDRPTSGNYEQYF. The DNA for the CDR3 is TGTGCCACCAGCAGAGATCGCCCGACTAGCGGAAACTACGAGCAGTACTTC.

This clonotype was seen ten or more times. The chain has TRBV12-3 or TRBV12-4 and TRBJ1-1; maybe TRBD1 (5 bases). The CDR3 has 13 amino acids. V gave up 6 bases and J gave up 10 bases, with 18 bases separating them. The CDR3 spells CASRLGDFNRAFF. As DNA, the CDR3 is TGTGCCAGCAGGCTGGGGGATTTCAATAGAGCTTTCTTT.

A few counts support this clonotype. The chain recombines TRBV27 with TRBJ2-1; D remains ambiguous. The V gene lost 2 bases and the J gene lost 7 bases, with 15 bases spanning the gap. Per germline, CDR1 MNHEY and CDR2 SMNVEV (reference sequence). This CDR3 is 15 amino acids long. In DNA, the CDR3 is TGTGCCAGCAGTTTAACGGTAGCTTTCGAGAATGAGCAGTTCTTC. Its translation is CASSLTVAFENEQFF.

This clonotype was detected many times. The gene calls are TRBV5-6 and TRBJ2-1; maybe TRBD2 (6 bases). V was trimmed by 0 bases and J by 10 bases, leaving 11 bases between them. Germline V gene data show CDR1 as SGHDT and CDR2 as YYEEEE. CDR3 size: 13 residues. The chain's CDR3 is CASSLVVAEEQFF. CDR3 DNA sequence: TGTGCCAGCAGCTTGGTGGTAGCGGAAGAGCAGTTCTTC.

This clonotype occurred many times. The chain combines TRBV7-9 with TRBJ1-5, with D hard to call. V lost 1 base and J 8 bases, leaving 9 bases between the germline ends. Germline CDR1 is SEHNR and CDR2 is FQNEAQ (reference sequence). CDR3 length: 13 amino acids. CDR3 protein: CASSLGDREPQHF. The DNA for the CDR3 is TGTGCCAGCAGCTTAGGCGATCGGGAGCCCCAGCATTTT.

There are many counts of this clonotype. The genes are TRBV3-1 and TRBJ2-7; 8 bases map to TRBD1. This CDR3 region has 15 residues. The junction had 8 bases not matched to a gene; V was cut back by 4 bases and J by 3 bases. Per the germline V gene, CDR1 is LGHDT and CDR2 is YNNKEL (reference sequence). CDR3 in DNA: TGTGCCAGCAGCCTATCGGGACAGGAGAACTACGAGCAGTACTTC. It codes for CASSLSGQENYEQYF.

Ten or more counts support this clonotype. The J gene is TRBJ1-2, the V gene TRBV9, with 7 nucleotides matching TRBD1. The junction had 7 bases not matched to a gene; V was cut back by 3 bases and J by 2 bases. Looked up from germline, CDR1 is SGDLS and CDR2 is YYNGEE. The CDR3 runs to 15 residues. CDR3 in DNA: TGTGCCAGCAGCGCTTGGGACAGTCAGAACTATGGCTACACCTTC. It translates to CASSAWDSQNYGYTF.

This clonotype was counted only a few times. The chain links TRBV3-1 to TRBJ2-1, with D unclear. V was shortened by 6 bases and J by 9 bases, with 12 bases between the two germline ends. Germline assignment: CDR1 LGHDT and CDR2 YNNKEL (reference sequence). The CDR3 consists of 12 residues. In DNA, the CDR3 is TGTGCCAGCAGTCGCGCCCAGCGTGAGCAGTTCTTC. Translating it yields CASSRAQREQFF.

This chain uses TRBV12-3 or TRBV12-4 with TRBJ2-7; no clear D gene. V was cut by 6 bases and J by 5 bases, with 8 bases left in between. The CDR3 has 11 amino acids. The CDR3 DNA sequence: TGTGCCAGCAGCATATCTGACGAGCAGTACTTC. Protein sequence: CASSISDEQYF.

This clonotype was observed a handful of times. The chain recombines TRBV6-2 or TRBV6-3 with TRBJ1-1, with D possibly being TRBD1 (5 bases). Germline V lookup: CDR1 MNHEY, CDR2 SVGEGT. V gave up 4 bases and J gave up 4 bases, with 22 bases separating them. The CDR3 runs to 17 residues. The CDR3 coding sequence is TGTGCCAGCAGTTTCACCTTCGGGGACCCCATGGGCACTGAAGCTTTCTTT. Its protein is CASSFTFGDPMGTEAFF.

This clonotype was seen at least ten times. The junction does not match germline at one end; this may be a read error. The CDR3 DNA reads as TGCGCCAGCCGGGACAGCTCCTACGAGCAGTACTTC. Amino acid sequence: CASRDSSYEQYF. The chain employs TRBV12-3 or TRBV12-4 and TRBJ2-7; 7 bases line up with TRBD1. The CDR3 length is 12 residues.

As to this clonotype: A much larger clone sits a single nucleotide away, making a read error possible. This sequence joins TRBV11-2 and TRBJ2-1; D is uncertain. This CDR3 region has 15 residues. Germline assignment: CDR1 SGHAT and CDR2 FQNNGV. The CDR3: CASSLGVGYYNGQFF. The CDR3 DNA reads as TGTGCCAGCAGCTTAGGGGTGGGTTACTACAATGGGCAGTTCTTC.

This clonotype was recorded a few times. The chain employs TRBV7-9 and TRBJ2-1, with 10 bases aligning to TRBD2. Germline V CDR1 and CDR2: SEHNR, FQNEAQ (reference sequence). The trim removed 6 bases at V and 2 bases at J, leaving 7 bases unmatched. CDR3 length: 16 amino acids. CDR3 residues: CASSPAGGLPYNEQFF. CDR3 sequence (DNA): TGTGCCAGCAGTCCAGCGGGAGGGCTGCCCTACAATGAGCAGTTCTTC.

The sample holds many counts of this clonotype. This chain connects TRBV10-3 to TRBJ2-1; D unresolved. Germline-derived CDR1 and CDR2 are ENHRY and SYGVKD. The CDR3 contains 15 residues. V dropped 4 bases and J dropped 0 bases, with 10 bases sitting between them. The CDR3 region is CAISGLSSSYNEQFF. CDR3 nucleotide sequence: TGTGCCATCAGTGGATTATCGAGCTCCTACAATGAGCAGTTCTTC.

In its sample, this clonotype was seen a few times. This sequence joins TRBV7-9 and TRBJ1-1; D is perhaps TRBD1 (5 bases). V gave up 8 bases and J gave up 0 bases, with 13 bases separating them. This CDR3 contains 14 residues. CDR1 SEHNR and CDR2 FQNEAQ come from the germline V gene (reference sequence). The DNA for the CDR3 is TGTGCCAGCGGAGAGGGGCGGGTGAACACTGAAGCTTTCTTT. Amino acid sequence: CASGEGRVNTEAFF.

This clonotype turned up a few times. This chain connects TRBV12-3 or TRBV12-4 to TRBJ1-4; maybe TRBD1 (6 bases). The CDR3 is 17 residues long. Trimming stripped 3 bases from V and 6 bases from J, with 20 bases between. CDR3 loop: CASSFSLSGGVDEKLFF. CDR3 nucleotides: TGTGCCAGCAGTTTCAGTTTATCGGGGGGCGTTGATGAAAAACTGTTTTTT.

V and J are TRBV20-1 and TRBJ2-7; D is unresolved. The germline V gene has CDR1 DFQATT and CDR2 SNEGSKA (reference sequence). V was clipped by 5 bases and J by 3 bases, with 8 bases between them. The length of the CDR3 is 11 residues. In DNA, the CDR3 is TGCAGTGCTCAGACACGCTACGAGCAGTACTTC. Translation gives CSAQTRYEQYF.

In this sample, this clonotype turned up many times. The chain carries TRBV20-1 and TRBJ2-1, with unresolved D. Trimming removed 6 bases at V and 7 bases at J, with 13 bases between. This CDR3 is built from 12 residues. Germline values: CDR1 DFQATT, CDR2 SNEGSKA (reference sequence). The CDR3 sequence is CSAPDGPNEQFF. Here the CDR3 DNA reads TGCAGTGCGCCTGACGGGCCAAATGAGCAGTTCTTC.

This clonotype was observed many times. The chain uses TRBV4-3 and TRBJ2-7, with TRBD1 identical over 7 bases. Germline V gene sequence: CDR1 LGHNA, CDR2 YSLEER. Trimming removed 1 base from V and 3 bases from J; junction bases left unmatched: 6. The length of the CDR3 is 15 residues. The CDR3 nucleotides read TGCGCCAGCAGCCAAGCACCAGGGGGTCTCTACGAGCAGTACTTC. It is translated as CASSQAPGGLYEQYF.

V and J are TRBV7-8 and TRBJ2-7; a weak D match, TRBD1 (5 bases). CDR1 SGHVS and CDR2 FQNEAQ come from the germline V gene. Trimming took 5 bases from V and 3 from J, leaving 17 bases between them. The CDR3 totals 15 residues. The CDR3 bases are TGTGCCAGCAGCCGTGCCACGGACAATTTCTACGAGCAGTACTTC. It is translated as CASSRATDNFYEQYF.

This clonotype was seen a handful of times. The chain joins TRBV5-1 to TRBJ2-7; D possibly corresponds to TRBD1 (6 bases). The CDR3 loop spans 14 amino acids. Trimming removed 0 bases from V and 3 bases from J, with 10 bases in between. Per germline, CDR1 SGHRS and CDR2 YFSETQ. The CDR3 is CASSLAGHRYEQYF. CDR3 in DNA: TGCGCCAGCAGCTTGGCGGGACACCGCTACGAGCAGTACTTC.

The chain is built from TRBV11-2 and TRBJ2-7; no definite D call. This CDR3 contains 15 residues. Germline V CDR1 and CDR2: SGHAT, FQNNGV. The V and J ends lost 1 base and 3 bases respectively, with 13 bases between them. Written as DNA, the CDR3 is TGTGCCAGCAGCTTAGCTCATGGTCTTTTCTACGAGCAGTACTTC. Translated: CASSLAHGLFYEQYF.

This clonotype was counted between two and nine times. The chain carries TRBV9 and TRBJ2-1, with 7 nucleotides matching TRBD2. Germline CDR1 and CDR2: SGDLS and YYNGEE. The CDR3 has 16 residues. The junction had 12 bases not matched to a gene; V was cut back by 3 bases and J by 6 bases. The CDR3 sequence is CASSAPRGEGGNEQFF. CDR3 nucleotide sequence: TGTGCCAGCAGCGCCCCCCGAGGGGAGGGTGGCAATGAGCAGTTCTTC.

This chain links TRBV20-1 with TRBJ2-5; D not resolved. The CDR3 contains 11 residues. V was shortened by 5 bases and J by 0 bases, with 4 bases between the two germline ends. Per germline, CDR1 DFQATT and CDR2 SNEGSKA (reference sequence). CDR3 sequence: CSAPHQETQYF. CDR3 nucleotides: TGCAGTGCTCCTCACCAAGAGACCCAGTACTTC.

This clonotype was seen more than once but under ten times. The rearrangement joins TRBV27 to TRBJ1-1; D is possibly TRBD1 (5 bases). The CDR3 is 14 amino acids. Trimming shortened V by 8 bases and J by 0 bases, and 13 bases separated the two germline ends. In germline, CDR1 is MNHEY, CDR2 SMNVEV (reference sequence). The CDR3 loop is CASCPGSLNTEAFF. The CDR3 DNA reads as TGTGCCAGCTGTCCAGGGTCACTGAACACTGAAGCTTTCTTT.

This clonotype turned up a few times. This chain links TRBV27 with TRBJ2-6; a weak D match, TRBD1 (5 bases). V lost 5 bases and J lost 0, with 11 bases in between. This CDR3 has 16 amino acids. Germline V gives CDR1 MNHEY, CDR2 SMNVEV (reference sequence). CDR3 nucleotides: TGTGCCAGCAGTCTAATCAGGGCCTCTGGGGCCAACGTCCTGACTTTC. It encodes CASSLIRASGANVLTF.

This clonotype was picked up a small number of times. The chain carries TRBV7-7 and TRBJ2-1; 11 positions agree with TRBD2. V lost 1 base, J lost 3 bases, and 2 bases stayed unmatched. CDR1 is SSHAT, CDR2 FNYEAQ, per germline (reference sequence). The CDR3 sequence is 16 residues long. The CDR3 loop reads CASSLVGLADYNEQFF. The CDR3 nucleotides read TGTGCCAGCAGCTTAGTGGGACTAGCGGACTACAATGAGCAGTTCTTC.

This chain joins TRBV6-2 or TRBV6-3 and TRBJ2-7, with D perhaps matching TRBD1 (6 bases). V was clipped by 6 bases and J by 7 bases, with 13 bases between them. Germline V gene lookup returns CDR1 MNHEY and CDR2 SVGEGT. CDR3 length: 12 residues. The CDR3 DNA sequence: TGTGCCAGCAGGGGCTCCGACAGGGAGCAGTACTTC. This sequence encodes CASRGSDREQYF.

The chain has TRBV7-9 and TRBJ2-2; TRBD2 might be the D (7 bases). Germline-derived CDR1 and CDR2 are SEHNR and FQNEAQ (reference sequence). CDR3 size: 14 residues. Trimming left V 7 bases short and J 6 bases short, with 15 bases between. Written as DNA, the CDR3 is TGTGCCAGCAATACGAGGGGGGGATCCGGGGAGCTGTTTTTT. It yields the protein CASNTRGGSGELFF.